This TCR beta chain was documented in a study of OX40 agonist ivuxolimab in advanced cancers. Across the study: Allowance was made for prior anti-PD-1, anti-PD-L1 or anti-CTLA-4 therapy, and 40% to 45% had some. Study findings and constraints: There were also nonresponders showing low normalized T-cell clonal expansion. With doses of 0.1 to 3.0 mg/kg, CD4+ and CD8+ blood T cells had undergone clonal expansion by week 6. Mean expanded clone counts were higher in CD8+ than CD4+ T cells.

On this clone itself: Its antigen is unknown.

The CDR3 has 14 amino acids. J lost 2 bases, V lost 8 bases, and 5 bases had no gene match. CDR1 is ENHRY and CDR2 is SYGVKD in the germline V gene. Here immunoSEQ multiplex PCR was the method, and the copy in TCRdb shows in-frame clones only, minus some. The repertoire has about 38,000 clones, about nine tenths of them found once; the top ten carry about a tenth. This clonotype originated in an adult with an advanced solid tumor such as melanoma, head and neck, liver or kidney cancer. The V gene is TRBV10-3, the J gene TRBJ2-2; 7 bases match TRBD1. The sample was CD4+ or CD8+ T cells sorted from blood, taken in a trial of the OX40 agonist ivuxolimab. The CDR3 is CAIPGQPNTGELFF. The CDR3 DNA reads TGTGCCATCCCGGGACAGCCTAACACCGGGGAGCTGTTTTTT.